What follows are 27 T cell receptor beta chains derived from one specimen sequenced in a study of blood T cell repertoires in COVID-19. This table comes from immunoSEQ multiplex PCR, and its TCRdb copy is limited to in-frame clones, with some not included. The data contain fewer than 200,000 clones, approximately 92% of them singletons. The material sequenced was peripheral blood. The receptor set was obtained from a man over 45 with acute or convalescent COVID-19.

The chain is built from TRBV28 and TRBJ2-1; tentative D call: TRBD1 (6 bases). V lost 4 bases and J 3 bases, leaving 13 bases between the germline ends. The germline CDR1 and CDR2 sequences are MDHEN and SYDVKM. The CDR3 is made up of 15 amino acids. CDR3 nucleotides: TGTGCCAGCAGTTCCCCAACAGGGATCTACAATGAGCAGTTCTTC. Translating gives CASSSPTGIYNEQFF.

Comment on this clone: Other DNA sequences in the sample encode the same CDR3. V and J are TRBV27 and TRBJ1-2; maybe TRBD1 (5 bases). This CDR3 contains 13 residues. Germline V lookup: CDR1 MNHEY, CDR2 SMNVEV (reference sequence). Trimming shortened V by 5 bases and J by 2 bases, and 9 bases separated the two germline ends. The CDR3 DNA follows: TGTGCCAGCAGTCTGACAGCGAACTATGGCTACACCTTC. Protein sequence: CASSLTANYGYTF.

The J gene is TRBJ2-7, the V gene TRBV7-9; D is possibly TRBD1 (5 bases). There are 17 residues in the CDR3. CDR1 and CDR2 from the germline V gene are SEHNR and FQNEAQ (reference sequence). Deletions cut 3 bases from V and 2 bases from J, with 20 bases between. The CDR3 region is CASSFHPTPTETYEQYV. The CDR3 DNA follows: TGTGCCAGCAGCTTCCACCCCACCCCGACAGAAACCTACGAGCAGTACGTC.

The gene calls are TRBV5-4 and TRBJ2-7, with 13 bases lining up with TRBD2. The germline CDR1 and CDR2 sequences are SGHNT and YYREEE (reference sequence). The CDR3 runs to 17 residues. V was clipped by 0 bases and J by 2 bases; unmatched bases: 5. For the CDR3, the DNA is TGTGCCAGCAGCTTGGCGGGACTAGCGGGAAGGACCTACGAGCAGTACTTC. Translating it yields CASSLAGLAGRTYEQYF.

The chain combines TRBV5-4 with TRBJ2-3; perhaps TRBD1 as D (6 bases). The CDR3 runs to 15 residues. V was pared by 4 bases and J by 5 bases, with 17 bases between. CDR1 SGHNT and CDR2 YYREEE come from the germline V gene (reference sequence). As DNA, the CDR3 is TGTGCCAGCAGCACCGGTGGGGGCTTTATAGATACGCAGTATTTT. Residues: CASSTGGGFIDTQYF.

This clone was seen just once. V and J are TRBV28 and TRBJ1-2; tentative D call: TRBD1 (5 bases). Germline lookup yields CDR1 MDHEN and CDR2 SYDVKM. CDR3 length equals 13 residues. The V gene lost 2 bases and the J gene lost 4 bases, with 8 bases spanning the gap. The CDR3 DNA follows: TGTGCCAGCAGTTTAGCCAGGGCCTATGGCTACACCTTC. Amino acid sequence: CASSLARAYGYTF.

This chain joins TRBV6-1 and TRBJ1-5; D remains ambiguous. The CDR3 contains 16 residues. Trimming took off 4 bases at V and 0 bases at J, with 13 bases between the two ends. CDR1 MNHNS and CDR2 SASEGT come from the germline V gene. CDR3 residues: CASSGLTPYSNQPQHF. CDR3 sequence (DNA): TGTGCCAGCAGTGGCCTGACACCGTATAGCAATCAGCCCCAGCATTTT.

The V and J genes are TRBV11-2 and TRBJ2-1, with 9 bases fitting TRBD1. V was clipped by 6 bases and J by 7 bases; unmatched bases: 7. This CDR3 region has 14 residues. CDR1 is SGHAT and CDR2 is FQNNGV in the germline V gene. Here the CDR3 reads CASRSTGGRNEQFF. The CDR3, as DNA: TGTGCCAGCAGATCGACAGGGGGGAGGAATGAGCAGTTCTTC.

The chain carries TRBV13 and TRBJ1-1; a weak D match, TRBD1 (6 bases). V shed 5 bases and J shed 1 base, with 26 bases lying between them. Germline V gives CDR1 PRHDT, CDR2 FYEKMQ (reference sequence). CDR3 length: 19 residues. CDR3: CASSLSATGTRHRNTEAFF. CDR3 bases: TGTGCCAGCAGCCTTAGCGCGACCGGGACACGGCATCGGAACACTGAAGCTTTCTTT. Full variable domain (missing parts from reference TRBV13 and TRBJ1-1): AAGVIQSPRHLIKEKRETATLKCYPIPRHDTVYWYQQGPGQDPQFLISFYEKMQSDKGSIPDRFSAQQFSDYHSELNMSSLELGDSALYFCASSLSATGTRHRNTEAFFGQGTRLTVV.

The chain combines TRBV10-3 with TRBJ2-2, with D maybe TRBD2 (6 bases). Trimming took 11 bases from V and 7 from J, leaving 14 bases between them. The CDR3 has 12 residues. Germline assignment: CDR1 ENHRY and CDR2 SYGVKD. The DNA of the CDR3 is TGTGCCGCAAAGGAGGAGGGCGGGGAGCTGTTTTTT. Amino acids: CAAKEEGGELFF.

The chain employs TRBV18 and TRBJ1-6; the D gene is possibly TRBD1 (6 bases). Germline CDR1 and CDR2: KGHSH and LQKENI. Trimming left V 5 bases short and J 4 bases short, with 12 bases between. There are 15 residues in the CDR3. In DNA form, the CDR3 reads TGTGCCAGCTCAGCAAACAGGGATTATAATTCACCCCTCCACTTT. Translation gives CASSANRDYNSPLHF.

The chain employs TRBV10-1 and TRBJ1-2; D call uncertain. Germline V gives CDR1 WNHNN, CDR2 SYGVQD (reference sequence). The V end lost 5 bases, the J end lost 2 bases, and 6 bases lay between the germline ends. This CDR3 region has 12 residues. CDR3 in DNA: TGCGCCAGCAGTCCTAGCAACTATGGCTACACCTTC. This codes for CASSPSNYGYTF.

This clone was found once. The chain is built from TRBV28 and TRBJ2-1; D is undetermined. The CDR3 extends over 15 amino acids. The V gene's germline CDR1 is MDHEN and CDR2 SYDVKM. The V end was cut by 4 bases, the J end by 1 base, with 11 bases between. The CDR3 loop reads CASSSQIMSYNEQFF. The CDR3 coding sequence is TGTGCCAGCAGTTCCCAGATAATGTCCTACAATGAGCAGTTCTTC.

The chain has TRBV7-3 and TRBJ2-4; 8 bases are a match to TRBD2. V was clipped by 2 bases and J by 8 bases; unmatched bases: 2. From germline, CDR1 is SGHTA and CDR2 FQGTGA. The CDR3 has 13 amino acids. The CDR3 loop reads CASSLRAGDIQYF. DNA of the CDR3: TGTGCCAGCAGCTTACGAGCGGGGGACATTCAGTACTTC.

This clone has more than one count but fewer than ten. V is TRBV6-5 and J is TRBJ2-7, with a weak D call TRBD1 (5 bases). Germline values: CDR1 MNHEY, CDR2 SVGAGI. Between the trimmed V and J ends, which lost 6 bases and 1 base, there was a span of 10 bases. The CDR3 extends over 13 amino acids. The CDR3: CASSRGHSYEQYF. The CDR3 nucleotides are TGTGCCAGCAGCCGCGGACATTCCTACGAGCAGTACTTC.

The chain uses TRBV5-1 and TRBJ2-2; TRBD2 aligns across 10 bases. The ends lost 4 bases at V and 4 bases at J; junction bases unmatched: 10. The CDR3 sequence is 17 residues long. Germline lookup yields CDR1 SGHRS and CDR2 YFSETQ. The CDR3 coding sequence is TGCGCCAGCAGCGTCTCCACTAGCGGGATTTTCACCGGGGAGCTGTTTTTT. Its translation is CASSVSTSGIFTGELFF.

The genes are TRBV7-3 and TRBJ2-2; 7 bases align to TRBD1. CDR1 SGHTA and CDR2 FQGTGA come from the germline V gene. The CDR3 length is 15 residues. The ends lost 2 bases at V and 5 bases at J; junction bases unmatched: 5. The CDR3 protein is CASSLRGGWTGELFF. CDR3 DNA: TGTGCCAGCAGCTTACGAGGGGGCTGGACCGGGGAGCTGTTTTTT.

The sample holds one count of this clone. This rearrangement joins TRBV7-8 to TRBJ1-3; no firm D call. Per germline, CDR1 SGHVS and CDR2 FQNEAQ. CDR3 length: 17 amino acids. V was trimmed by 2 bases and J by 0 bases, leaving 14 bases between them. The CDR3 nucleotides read TGTGCCAGCAGCTTACCTCGGGTGTGGCACTCTGGAAACACCATATATTTT. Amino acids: CASSLPRVWHSGNTIYF.

The CDR3 DNA reads TGTGCCAGCTCCCTCCGGGACAGGAACGAAAAACTGTTTTTT. Encoded protein: CASSLRDRNEKLFF. This rearrangement joins TRBV18 to TRBJ1-4, with 8 positions matching TRBD1. Losses at the gene ends were 6 bases for V and 8 bases for J; bases not matched to a gene: 8. Germline V lookup: CDR1 KGHSH, CDR2 LQKENI. The CDR3 spans 14 residues.

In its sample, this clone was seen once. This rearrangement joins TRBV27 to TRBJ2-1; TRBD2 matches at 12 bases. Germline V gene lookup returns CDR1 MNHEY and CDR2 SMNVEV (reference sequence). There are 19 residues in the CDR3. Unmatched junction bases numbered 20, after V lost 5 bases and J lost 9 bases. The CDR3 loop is CASSVLAGGIQDLIGEQFF. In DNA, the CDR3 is TGTGCCAGCAGTGTCCTAGCGGGAGGGATACAGGACTTGATTGGTGAGCAGTTCTTC.

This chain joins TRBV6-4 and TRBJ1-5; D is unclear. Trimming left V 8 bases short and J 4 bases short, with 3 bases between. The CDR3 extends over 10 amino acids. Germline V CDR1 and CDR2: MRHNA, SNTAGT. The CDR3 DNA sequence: TGTGCCAGCGTAAATCAGCCCCAGCATTTT. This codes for CASVNQPQHF.

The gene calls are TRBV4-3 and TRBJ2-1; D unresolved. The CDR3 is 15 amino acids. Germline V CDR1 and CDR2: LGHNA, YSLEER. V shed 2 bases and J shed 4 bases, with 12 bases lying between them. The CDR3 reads CASSQSWVGYNEQFF. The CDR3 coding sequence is TGCGCCAGCAGCCAAAGCTGGGTCGGGTACAATGAGCAGTTCTTC.

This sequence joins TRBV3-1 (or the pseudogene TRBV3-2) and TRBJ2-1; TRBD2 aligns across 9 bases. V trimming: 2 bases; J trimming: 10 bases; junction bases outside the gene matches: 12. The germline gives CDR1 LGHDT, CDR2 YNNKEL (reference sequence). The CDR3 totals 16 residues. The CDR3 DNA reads TGTGCCAGCAGCCAATCACTAGCGGGCGAAAGGGGGGAGCAGTTCTTC. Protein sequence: CASSQSLAGERGEQFF.

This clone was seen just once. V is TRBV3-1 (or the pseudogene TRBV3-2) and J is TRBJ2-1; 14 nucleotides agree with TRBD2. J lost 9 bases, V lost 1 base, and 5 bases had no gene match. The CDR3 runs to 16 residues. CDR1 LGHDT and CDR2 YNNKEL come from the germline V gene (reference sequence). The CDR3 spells CASSQAGLAGESEQFF. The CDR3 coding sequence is TGTGCCAGCAGCCAAGCGGGACTAGCGGGAGAAAGTGAGCAGTTCTTC.

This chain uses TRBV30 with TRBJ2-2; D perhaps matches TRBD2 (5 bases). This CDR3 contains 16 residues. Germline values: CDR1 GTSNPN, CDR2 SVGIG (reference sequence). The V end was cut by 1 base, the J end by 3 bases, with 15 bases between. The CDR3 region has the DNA TGTGCCTGGAGTGGGGCTTCGGGGTCGGACACCGGGGAGCTGTTTTTT. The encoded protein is CAWSGASGSDTGELFF. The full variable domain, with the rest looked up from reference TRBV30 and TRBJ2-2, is SQTIHQWPATLVQPVGSPLSLECTVEGTSNPNLYWYRQAAGRGLQLLFYSVGIGQISSEVPQNLSASRPQDRQFILSSKKLLLSDSGFYLCAWSGASGSDTGELFFGEGSRLTVL.

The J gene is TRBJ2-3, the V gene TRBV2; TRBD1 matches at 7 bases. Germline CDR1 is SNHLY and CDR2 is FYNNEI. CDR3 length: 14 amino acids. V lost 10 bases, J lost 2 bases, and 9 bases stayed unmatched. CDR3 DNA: TGTGCCACCGGGGATAGGGGGCACACAGATACGCAGTATTTT. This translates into CATGDRGHTDTQYF.

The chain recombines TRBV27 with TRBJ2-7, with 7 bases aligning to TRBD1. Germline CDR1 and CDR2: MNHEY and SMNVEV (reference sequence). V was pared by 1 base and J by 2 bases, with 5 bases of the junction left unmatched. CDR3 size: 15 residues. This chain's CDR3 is CASSLLGTEPYEQYF. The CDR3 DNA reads TGTGCCAGCAGTTTATTAGGGACAGAACCCTACGAGCAGTACTTC.